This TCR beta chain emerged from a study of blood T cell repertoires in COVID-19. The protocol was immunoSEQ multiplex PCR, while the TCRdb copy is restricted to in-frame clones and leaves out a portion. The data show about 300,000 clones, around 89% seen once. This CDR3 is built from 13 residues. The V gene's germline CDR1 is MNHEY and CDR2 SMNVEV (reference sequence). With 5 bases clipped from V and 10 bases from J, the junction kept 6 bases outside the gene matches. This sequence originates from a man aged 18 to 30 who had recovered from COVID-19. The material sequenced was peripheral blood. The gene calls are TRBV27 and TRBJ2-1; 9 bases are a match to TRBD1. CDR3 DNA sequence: TGTGCCAGCAGTAGGACAGGGGACCGCGAGCAGTTCTTC. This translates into CASSRTGDREQFF.